The 20 T cell receptor beta chains below all came from one sample that was sequenced in a study of post-analysis software for immune sequencing data (dated by TCRdb to between 2014 and 2016). Broad study findings and their caveats: A few TRBV segments, including TRBV5-6, TRBV5-1 and TRBV20-1, were significantly more frequent in patients than controls.

To prepare the library, PCR was applied. Sequenced on an Illumina HiSeq 2500. To reduce PCR and sequencing biases, unique molecular identifiers were built into the TCR beta cDNA libraries. The public reads were run again by TCRdb, first through fastp at Q25 and then through MiXCR, and only productive beta chains were kept. All rows with the same CDR3 protein become a single entry with the most common DNA and genes. This sample holds roughly 600,000 distinct CDR3 sequences; 44% were observed only once. In total, the top ten clones hold about 1.5% of the sample. No cognate antigen is known for these TCRs. Sequencing used blood. The receptors derive from a girl under 18 with multiple sclerosis.

The rearrangement uses TRBV24-1 and TRBJ2-5; either TRBD1 or TRBD2 may fit D (7 bases each). The V end lost 7 bases, the J end lost 4 bases, and 12 bases lay between the germline ends. The V gene's germline CDR1 is KGHDR and CDR2 SFDVKD. The CDR3 sequence is 13 residues long. This CDR3 is CATRGGGAETQYF. CDR3 nucleotide sequence: TGTGCCACCAGGGGAGGGGGCGCAGAGACCCAGTACTTC.

This clonotype has more than one count but fewer than ten. This chain uses TRBV6-5 with TRBJ1-2; 7 bases agree with TRBD1. CDR1 MNHEY and CDR2 SVGAGI come from the germline V gene. The V segment lost 6 bases and the J segment 5 bases; nucleotides outside the gene matches: 6. The CDR3 spans 13 residues. In DNA, the CDR3 is TGTGCCAGCAGACCTGGACAGGATTATGGCTACACCTTC. It codes for CASRPGQDYGYTF.

A remark on this clonotype: A much larger clone lies a single base off, so this may be a read error. CDR3 protein: CAGSLDRATNEKLFF. The CDR3 DNA follows: TGCGCCGGCAGCTTGGACAGAGCAACTAATGAAAAACTGTTTTTT. This chain uses TRBV5-1 with TRBJ1-4; tentatively, D is TRBD1 (6 bases). From germline, CDR1 is SGHRS and CDR2 YFSETQ. This CDR3 has 15 amino acids.

The rearrangement uses TRBV7-9 and TRBJ1-2; the D gene is possibly TRBD1 (5 bases). This CDR3 is built from 15 residues. The V end lost 3 bases, the J end lost 8 bases, and 19 bases lay between the germline ends. CDR1 and CDR2 (germline): SEHNR, FQNEAQ (reference sequence). The CDR3 bases are TGTGCCAGCAGCTTTGGGCCCGGGGGACCAGGAGGCTACACCTTC. Amino acid sequence: CASSFGPGGPGGYTF.

The chain uses TRBV18 and TRBJ2-5; TRBD1 might be the D (7 bases). The CDR3 is 13 amino acids. Germline V gives CDR1 KGHSH, CDR2 LQKENI. The V end lost 8 bases, the J end lost 2 bases, and 12 bases lay between the germline ends. Written as DNA, the CDR3 is TGTGCCAGCGCGCGGGACAGACAAGAGACCCAGTACTTC. It is translated as CASARDRQETQYF.

The chain combines TRBV29-1 with TRBJ2-3; tentatively, D is TRBD2 (6 bases). Deletions cut 4 bases from V and 8 bases from J, with 22 bases between. This CDR3 has 15 amino acids. Germline V gives CDR1 SQVTM, CDR2 ANQGSEA. CDR3 protein: CSVGAGGASGGTQYF. CDR3 nucleotide sequence: TGCAGCGTTGGTGCAGGAGGGGCCAGTGGGGGTACGCAGTATTTT.

V and J are TRBV12-3 or TRBV12-4 and TRBJ1-1; possibly TRBD1 for D (6 bases). V was pared by 2 bases and J by 5 bases, with 12 bases between. This CDR3 has 14 residues. DNA for the CDR3: TGTGCCAGCAGTTTAATAAGGGGGGGGACTGAAGCTTTCTTT. This gives the protein CASSLIRGGTEAFF.

Notes on this clonotype: The junction shows a germline mismatch at one end, possibly a read error. The chain has TRBV12-3 or TRBV12-4 and TRBJ2-5; 7 bases fit TRBD1. The DNA end is a closer match to TRBJ2-7, so the J assignment may be wrong. This CDR3 comprises 13 residues. The CDR3 is CASRNRGSCEQYF. CDR3 sequence (DNA): TGTGCCAGCAGGAACAGGGGTTCCTGCGAGCAGTACTTC.

This clonotype was observed a few times. The rearrangement joins TRBV11-3 to TRBJ2-3; D perhaps matches TRBD2 (5 bases). The CDR3 extends over 15 amino acids. V lost 1 base to trimming and J lost 3 bases, with 11 bases between them. CDR1 and CDR2 (germline): SGHNT, YENEEA. DNA of the CDR3: TGTGCCAGCAGCTTAGGGCAAACTAGGACAGATACGCAGTATTTT. Translation: CASSLGQTRTDTQYF.

Of note for this clonotype: A much bigger clone sits one base away, suggesting this may be a read error. V gene TRBV29-1 combines with J gene TRBJ2-7; perhaps TRBD1 as D (6 bases). This CDR3 is built from 13 residues. CDR1 and CDR2 from the germline V gene are SQVTM and ANQGSEA. V was clipped by 4 bases and J by 2 bases, with 12 bases between them. The CDR3 sequence is CSVVGTPTYEQYF. DNA for the CDR3: TGCAGCGTTGTTGGGACACCCACCTACGAGCAGTACTTC.

The genes are TRBV12-3 or TRBV12-4 and TRBJ1-5; tentatively, D is TRBD1 (5 bases). Trimming pared 2 bases from V and 2 bases from J, leaving 13 bases between. This CDR3 has 16 residues. The CDR3 sequence: CASSLPPRGGNQPQHF. CDR3 sequence (DNA): TGTGCCAGCAGTTTACCTCCCCGGGGGGGCAATCAGCCCCAGCATTTT.

The chain joins TRBV6-5 to TRBJ2-1; TRBD2 is a possible D gene (6 bases). In germline, CDR1 is MNHEY, CDR2 SVGAGI. Trimming cost V 10 bases and J 0 bases, with 19 bases left between them. This CDR3 spans 16 amino acids. For the CDR3, the DNA is TGTGCCAACAGACTAGGACCGACGAGCTCCTACAATGAGCAGTTCTTC. Translated: CANRLGPTSSYNEQFF.

This clonotype appeared a few times. The chain is built from TRBV9 and TRBJ2-7, with 8 bases fitting TRBD1. Germline-derived CDR1 and CDR2 are SGDLS and YYNGEE. V shed 3 bases and J 3 bases; nucleotides not matched to a gene: 8. The CDR3 sequence is 15 residues long. CDR3 coding DNA: TGTGCCAGCAGCGCCGGACAGGGAGGTGGCTACGAGCAGTACTTC. This gives the protein CASSAGQGGGYEQYF.

This clonotype was observed a few times. The V call is TRBV11-2, the J call TRBJ1-2; TRBD1 agrees at 8 bases. V lost 1 base to trimming and J lost 8 bases; unmatched junction nucleotides: 9. The germline gives CDR1 SGHAT, CDR2 FQNNGV. CDR3 size: 15 residues. DNA of the CDR3: TGTGCCAGCAGCTTAGCTGGGACAGGTCGTGGAGGCTACACCTTC. Amino acid sequence: CASSLAGTGRGGYTF.

This chain's CDR3 is CASSEEGGAGSYEQYF. The CDR3, as DNA: TGTGCCAGCAGTGAAGAAGGAGGGGCCGGCTCCTACGAGCAGTACTTC. This chain links TRBV6-1 with TRBJ2-7, with D possibly being TRBD2 (6 bases). The germline CDR1 and CDR2 sequences are MNHNS and SASEGT. V dropped 1 base and J dropped 0 bases, with 13 bases sitting between them. The CDR3 sequence is 16 residues long.

The chain is built from TRBV6-5 and TRBJ1-1, with a weak D call TRBD1 (5 bases). V was clipped by 2 bases and J by 4 bases, with 11 bases between them. Germline CDR1 and CDR2: MNHEY and SVGAGI. CDR3 length: 14 amino acids. The chain's CDR3 is CASSYGGGSTEAFF. The DNA of the CDR3 is TGTGCCAGCAGTTACGGGGGAGGGAGCACTGAAGCTTTCTTT.

This clonotype occurred a few times. The CDR3 DNA reads as TGCGCCAGCAGCTTCAAAGGGAACGAGCAGTACTTC. The encoded protein is CASSFKGNEQYF. V gene TRBV5-1 combines with J gene TRBJ2-7; no clear D gene. CDR1 and CDR2 (germline): SGHRS, YFSETQ. Deletions cut 2 bases from V and 5 bases from J, with 8 bases between. The CDR3 is 12 amino acids.

The sample holds a few counts of this clonotype. This sequence joins TRBV2 and TRBJ2-7; D not certain. CDR1 and CDR2 (germline): SNHLY, FYNNEI. The CDR3 consists of 13 residues. Trimming took off 9 bases at V and 0 bases at J, with 12 bases between the two ends. This chain's CDR3 is CASNQRSSYEQYF. The CDR3 DNA sequence: TGTGCCAGTAACCAGAGGAGCTCCTACGAGCAGTACTTC.

This sequence joins TRBV12-3 or TRBV12-4 and TRBJ2-5, with 8 bases fitting TRBD2. The V gene end was trimmed by 8 bases and the J gene end by 4 bases; junction bases not matched to a gene: 6. The CDR3 has 13 residues. The DNA for the CDR3 is TGTGCCAGCGGTAGACTAGCGAGAGAGACCCAGTACTTC. It yields the protein CASGRLARETQYF.

The V call is TRBV20-1, the J call TRBJ2-3, with 7 bases fitting TRBD2. After removal of 5 bases from V and 0 bases from J, the junction contained 5 bases not matched to a gene. Germline assignment: CDR1 DFQATT and CDR2 SNEGSKA (reference sequence). CDR3 length: 14 residues. CDR3 amino acids: CSAHDSGSTDTQYF. The CDR3 DNA is TGCAGTGCTCATGATAGCGGGAGCACAGATACGCAGTATTTT.